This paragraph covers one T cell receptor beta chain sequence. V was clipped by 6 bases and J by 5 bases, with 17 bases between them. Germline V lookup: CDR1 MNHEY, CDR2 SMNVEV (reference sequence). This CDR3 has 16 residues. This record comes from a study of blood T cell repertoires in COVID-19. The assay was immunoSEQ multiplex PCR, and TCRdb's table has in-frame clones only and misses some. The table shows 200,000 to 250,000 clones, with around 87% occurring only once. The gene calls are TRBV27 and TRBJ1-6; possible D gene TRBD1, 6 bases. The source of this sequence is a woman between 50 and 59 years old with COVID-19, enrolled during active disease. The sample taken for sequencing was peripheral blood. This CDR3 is CASRAGGHADNSPLHF. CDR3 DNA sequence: TGTGCCAGCAGGGCGGGGGGGCACGCGGATAATTCACCCCTCCACTTT.